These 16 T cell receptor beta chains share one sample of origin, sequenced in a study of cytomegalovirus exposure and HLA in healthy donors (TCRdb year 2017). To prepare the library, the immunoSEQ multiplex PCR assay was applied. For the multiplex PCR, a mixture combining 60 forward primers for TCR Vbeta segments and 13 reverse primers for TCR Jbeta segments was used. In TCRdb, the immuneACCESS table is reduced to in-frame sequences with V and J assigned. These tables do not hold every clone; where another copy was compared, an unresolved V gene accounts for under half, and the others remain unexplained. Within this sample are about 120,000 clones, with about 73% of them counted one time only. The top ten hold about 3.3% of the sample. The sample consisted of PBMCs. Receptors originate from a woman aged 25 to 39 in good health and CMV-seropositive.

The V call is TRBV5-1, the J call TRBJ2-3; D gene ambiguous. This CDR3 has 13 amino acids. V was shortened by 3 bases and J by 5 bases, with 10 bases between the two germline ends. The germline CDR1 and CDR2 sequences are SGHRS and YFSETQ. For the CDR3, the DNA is TGCGCCAGCAGCTCTTCCCCCCGAGATACGCAGTATTTT. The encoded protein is CASSSSPRDTQYF.

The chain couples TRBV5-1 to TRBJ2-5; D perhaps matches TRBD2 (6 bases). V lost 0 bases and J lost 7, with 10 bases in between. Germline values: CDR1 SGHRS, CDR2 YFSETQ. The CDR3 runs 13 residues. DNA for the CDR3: TGCGCCAGCAGCTTGGAACAGGAGGGGACCCAGTACTTC. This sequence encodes CASSLEQEGTQYF. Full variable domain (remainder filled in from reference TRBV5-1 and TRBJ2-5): KAGVTQTPRYLIKTRGQQVTLSCSPISGHRSVSWYQQTPGQGLQFLFEYFSETQRNKGNFPGRFSGRQFSNSRSEMNVSTLELGDSALYLCASSLEQEGTQYFGPGTRLLVL.

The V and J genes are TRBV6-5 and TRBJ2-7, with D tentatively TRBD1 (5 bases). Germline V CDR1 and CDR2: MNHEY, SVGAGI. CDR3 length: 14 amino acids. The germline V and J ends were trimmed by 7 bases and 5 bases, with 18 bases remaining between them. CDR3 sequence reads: CASNQGGSSHEQYF. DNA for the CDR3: TGTGCCAGCAATCAGGGTGGGTCTTCCCACGAGCAGTACTTC.

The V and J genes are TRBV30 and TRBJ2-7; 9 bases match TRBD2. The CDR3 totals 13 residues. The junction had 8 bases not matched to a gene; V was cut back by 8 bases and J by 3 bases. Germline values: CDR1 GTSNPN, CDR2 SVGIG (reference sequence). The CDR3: CASSGGSYYEQYF. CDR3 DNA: TGTGCCAGTAGCGGGGGCAGCTACTACGAGCAGTACTTC.

The DNA for the CDR3 is TGTGCCAGCAGTTCTACAGGGGAGAGTCAGCCCCAGCATTTT. The encoded protein is CASSSTGESQPQHF. This sequence joins TRBV6-6 and TRBJ1-5; 7 bases agree with TRBD1. CDR1 and CDR2 (germline): MNHNY, SVGAGI (reference sequence). The CDR3 contains 14 residues. Trimming took 4 bases from V and 6 from J; bases not matched to a gene: 6.

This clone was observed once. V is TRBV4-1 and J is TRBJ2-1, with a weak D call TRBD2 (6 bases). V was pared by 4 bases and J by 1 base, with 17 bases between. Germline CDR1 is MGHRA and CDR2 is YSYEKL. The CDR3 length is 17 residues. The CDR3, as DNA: TGCGCCAGCAGCCGGTTACCGGGACTTTCTTCCTACAATGAGCAGTTCTTC. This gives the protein CASSRLPGLSSYNEQFF.

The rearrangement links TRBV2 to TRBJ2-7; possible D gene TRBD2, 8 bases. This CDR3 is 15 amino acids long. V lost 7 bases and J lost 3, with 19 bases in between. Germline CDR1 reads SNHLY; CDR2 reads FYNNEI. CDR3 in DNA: TGTGCCAGCACCGACAGGGCGGGAGGTGACTACGAGCAGTACTTC. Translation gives CASTDRAGGDYEQYF.

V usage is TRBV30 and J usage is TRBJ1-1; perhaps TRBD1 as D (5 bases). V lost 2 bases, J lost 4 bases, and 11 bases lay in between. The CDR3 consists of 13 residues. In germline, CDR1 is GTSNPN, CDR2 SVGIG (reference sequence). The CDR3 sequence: CAWSKGEGTEAFF. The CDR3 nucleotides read TGTGCCTGGAGTAAAGGGGAGGGCACTGAAGCTTTCTTT.

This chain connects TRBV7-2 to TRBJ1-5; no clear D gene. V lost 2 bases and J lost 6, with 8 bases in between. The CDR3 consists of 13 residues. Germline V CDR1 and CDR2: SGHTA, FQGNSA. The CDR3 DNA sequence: TGTGCCAGCAGCTTACGCGAATCTCAGCCCCAGCATTTT. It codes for CASSLRESQPQHF.

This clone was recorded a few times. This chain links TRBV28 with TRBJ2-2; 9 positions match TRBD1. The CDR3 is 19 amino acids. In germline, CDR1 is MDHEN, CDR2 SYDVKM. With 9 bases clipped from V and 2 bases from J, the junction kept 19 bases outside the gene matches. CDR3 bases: TGTGCCAGAAGCACCAAGGGACAGGGACCAGAGAAAAACACCGGGGAGCTGTTTTTT. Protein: CARSTKGQGPEKNTGELFF.

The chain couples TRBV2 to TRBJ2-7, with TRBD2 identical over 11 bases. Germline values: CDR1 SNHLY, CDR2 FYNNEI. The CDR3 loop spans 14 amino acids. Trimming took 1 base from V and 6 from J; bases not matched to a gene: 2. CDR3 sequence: CASSEELAGAEQYF. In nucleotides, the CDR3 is TGTGCCAGCAGTGAAGAACTAGCGGGGGCCGAGCAGTACTTC.

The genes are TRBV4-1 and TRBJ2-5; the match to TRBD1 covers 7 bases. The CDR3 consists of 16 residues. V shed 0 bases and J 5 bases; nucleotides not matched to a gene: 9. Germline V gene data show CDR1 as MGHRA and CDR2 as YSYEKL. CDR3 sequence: CASSQDKGAFTETQYF. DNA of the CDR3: TGCGCCAGCAGCCAAGATAAGGGGGCATTTACGGAGACCCAGTACTTC.

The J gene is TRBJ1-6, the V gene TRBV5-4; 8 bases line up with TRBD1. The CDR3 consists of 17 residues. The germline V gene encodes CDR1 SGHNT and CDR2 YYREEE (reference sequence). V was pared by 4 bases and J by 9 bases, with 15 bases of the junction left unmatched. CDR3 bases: TGTGCCAGCAGCCGCACAACAGGGGGGGTCCGAGGTTCACCCCTCCACTTT. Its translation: CASSRTTGGVRGSPLHF.

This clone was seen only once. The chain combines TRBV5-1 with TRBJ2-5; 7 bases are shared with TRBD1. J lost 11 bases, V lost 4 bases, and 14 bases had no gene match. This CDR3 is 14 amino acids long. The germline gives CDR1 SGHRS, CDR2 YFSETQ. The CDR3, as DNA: TGCGCCAGCAGCCTTCGACAGGGATCAGGGGAGCAGTACTTC. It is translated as CASSLRQGSGEQYF.

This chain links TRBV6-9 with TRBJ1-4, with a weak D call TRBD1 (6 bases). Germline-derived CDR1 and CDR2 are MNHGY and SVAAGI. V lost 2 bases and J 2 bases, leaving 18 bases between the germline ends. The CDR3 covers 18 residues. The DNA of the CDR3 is TGTGCCAGCAGTTATACGACAGGAGCGAATGGGACTAATGAAAAACTGTTTTTT. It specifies CASSYTTGANGTNEKLFF.

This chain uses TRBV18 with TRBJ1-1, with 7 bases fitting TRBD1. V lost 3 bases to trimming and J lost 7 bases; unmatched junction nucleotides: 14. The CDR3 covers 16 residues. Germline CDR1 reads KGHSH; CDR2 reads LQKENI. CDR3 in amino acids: CASSPLQGWPPDEAFF. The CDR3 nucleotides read TGTGCCAGCTCACCGCTACAGGGGTGGCCCCCGGATGAAGCTTTCTTT.